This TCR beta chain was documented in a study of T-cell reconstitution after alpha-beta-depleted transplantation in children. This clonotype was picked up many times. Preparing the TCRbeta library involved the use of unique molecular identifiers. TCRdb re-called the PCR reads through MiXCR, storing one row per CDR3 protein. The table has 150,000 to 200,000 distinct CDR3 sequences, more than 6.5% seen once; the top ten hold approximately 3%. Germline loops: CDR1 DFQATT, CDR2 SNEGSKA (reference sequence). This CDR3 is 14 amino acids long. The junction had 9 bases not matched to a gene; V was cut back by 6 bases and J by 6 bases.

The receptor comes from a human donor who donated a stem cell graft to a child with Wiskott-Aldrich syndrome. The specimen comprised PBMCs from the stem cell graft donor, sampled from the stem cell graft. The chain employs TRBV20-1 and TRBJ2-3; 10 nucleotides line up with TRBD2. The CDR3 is CSAAASGGSDTQYF. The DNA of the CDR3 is TGCAGTGCCGCGGCTAGCGGGGGTTCTGATACGCAGTATTTT.